Shown below are 29 T cell receptor beta chains from a single sample sequenced in a study of regulatory T cells in long-lasting Graves disease. TCR beta libraries were built with iRepertoire HTBI primers and Arm-PCR of CDR3 regions. From the multiplex PCR reads, TCRdb called clonotypes with MiXCR, one entry per CDR3 protein. The sample yields about 240,000 distinct CDR3 sequences, 20% to 25% seen once. The time point here: newly diagnosed GD, antithyroid drugs for less than 3 months. Scientists built the TCR library using RNA that was extracted from PBMCs. This material consisted of peripheral blood mononuclear cells (PBMCs), taken at new diagnosis, from a patient treated with antithyroid drugs. The receptors derive from a female donor with Graves disease.

Concerning this clonotype itself: This probably arose from a read error, given a far larger clone one base away. This rearrangement joins TRBV11-3 to TRBJ2-1; D ambiguous. The CDR3 covers 16 residues. CDR1 and CDR2 from the germline V gene are SGHNT and YENEEA. The CDR3 bases are TGTGTCAGCAGCTCCAACAAACGGACGGTTTACAATGAGCAGTTCTTC. Encoded protein: CVSSSNKRTVYNEQFF.

Many counts were recorded for this clonotype. V and J are TRBV6-1 and TRBJ1-1; D remains unclear. CDR3 length: 12 residues. With 5 bases removed from V and 6 bases from J, the gap between germline ends came to 10 bases. Germline-derived CDR1 and CDR2 are MNHNS and SASEGT. CDR3 region: CASSRAGAEAFF. For the CDR3, the DNA is TGTGCCAGCAGTAGAGCGGGAGCTGAAGCTTTCTTT.

This clonotype was detected ten times or more. The rearrangement links TRBV20-1 to TRBJ2-5; D not certain. The germline gives CDR1 DFQATT, CDR2 SNEGSKA (reference sequence). The V end lost 1 base, the J end lost 5 bases, and 11 bases lay between the germline ends. This CDR3 has 13 residues. The DNA for the CDR3 is TGCAGTGCTAGAGTCGTGGAGTTGGAGACCCAGTACTTC. Its protein is CSARVVELETQYF.

The chain carries TRBV12-3 or TRBV12-4 and TRBJ2-7; weak D call: TRBD1 (6 bases). The germline V and J ends were trimmed by 6 bases and 4 bases, with 19 bases remaining between them. The CDR3 extends over 15 amino acids. The CDR3 region has the DNA TGTGCCAGCAGCCACCGGGGTACAGGGACGTACGAGCAGTACTTC. Translated: CASSHRGTGTYEQYF.

As concerns this clonotype: A far larger clone is only one base removed, so a read error is likely. The chain joins TRBV7-2 to TRBJ2-1; 7 bases map to TRBD2. CDR3 length equals 16 residues. V was pared by 7 bases and J by 1 base, with 10 bases of the junction left unmatched. From germline, CDR1 is SGHTA and CDR2 FQGNSA. Here the CDR3 DNA reads TGTGCCAGCAACACCCTACTAGCGTCGTCCTACAATGAGCAGTTCTTC. Translated, it gives CASNTLLASSYNEQFF.

The CDR3 bases are TGCGCCAGCAGCTTGGAACCAGCATATGGCTACACCTTC. Protein sequence: CASSLEPAYGYTF. V usage is TRBV5-1 and J usage is TRBJ1-2; D gene unclear. Germline V CDR1 and CDR2: SGHRS, YFSETQ. The CDR3 extends over 13 amino acids. V lost 0 bases to trimming and J lost 5 bases, with 8 bases between them. The whole variable domain, remainder taken from reference TRBV5-1 and TRBJ1-2, is KAGVTQTPRYLIKTRGQQVTLSCSPISGHRSVSWYQQTPGQGLQFLFEYFSETQRNKGNFPGRFSGRQFSNSRSEMNVSTLELGDSALYLCASSLEPAYGYTFGSGTRLTVV.

The chain links TRBV4-1 to TRBJ1-2; D call uncertain. The CDR3 consists of 15 residues. CDR1 and CDR2 (germline): MGHRA, YSYEKL. Trimming stripped 0 bases from V and 2 bases from J, with 10 bases between. The CDR3 sequence is CASSQDSTENYGYTF. CDR3 sequence (DNA): TGCGCCAGCAGCCAAGATAGTACGGAGAACTATGGCTACACCTTC.

This clonotype was found once. A clone one base away is much larger, so this may be a read error. V usage is TRBV7-3 and J usage is TRBJ2-7; a possible D gene is TRBD1 (6 bases). Per the germline V gene, CDR1 is SGHTA and CDR2 is FQGTGA. The V end was cut by 5 bases, the J end by 5 bases, with 13 bases between. The CDR3 totals 13 residues. CDR3 in DNA: TGTGCCAGCAGCACCGGGACAAACGACGAGCAGTACTTC. Protein: CASSTGTNDEQYF.

As concerns this clonotype: This may come from a read error, since a much larger clone is one base off. J is TRBJ2-1 and V is TRBV19; 9 bases align to TRBD2. The CDR3 totals 15 residues. Germline-derived CDR1 and CDR2 are LNHDA and SQIVND (reference sequence). The CDR3 nucleotides are TGTGCCAGTAGCAACCTAGCGGGACTCTACGATGAGCAGTTCTTC. Amino acids: CASSNLAGLYDEQFF.

This clonotype was seen repeatedly, ten times or more. The rearrangement links TRBV3-1 to TRBJ2-5; 10 bases map to TRBD2. Looked up from germline, CDR1 is LGHDT and CDR2 is YNNKEL (reference sequence). CDR3 length: 17 amino acids. After removal of 1 base from V and 1 base from J, the junction contained 6 bases not matched to a gene. CDR3 in DNA: TGTGCCAGCAGCCAAGTCCGTAGCGGGGGGTTCCAAGAGACCCAGTACTTC. As protein: CASSQVRSGGFQETQYF.

This clonotype has a single count. One end of the junction does not line up with germline, which may come from a read error. The rearrangement joins TRBV10-3 to TRBJ1-5, with 7 nucleotides matching TRBD1. Germline V lookup: CDR1 ENHRY, CDR2 SYGVKD. The CDR3 runs 15 residues. CDR3: CAISERQGFHQPRHF. The CDR3 DNA reads as TGTGCCATCAGTGAGCGACAGGGTTTTCATCAGCCCCGGCATTTT.

This chain joins TRBV20-1 and TRBJ2-3, with 7 bases matching TRBD2. The better agreement between TRBJ2-5 and the DNA end casts doubt on the J call. This CDR3 comprises 11 residues. Germline CDR1 and CDR2: DFQATT and SNEGSKA (reference sequence). This CDR3 reads CSASGEGTQYF. The CDR3, as DNA: TGCAGTGCTTCGGGGGAGGGGACCCAGTACTTC.

This clonotype was found many times. The chain couples TRBV20-1 to TRBJ2-3, with a possible D match to TRBD1 (6 bases). Germline-derived CDR1 and CDR2 are DFQATT and SNEGSKA (reference sequence). V lost 0 bases and J 4 bases, leaving 14 bases between the germline ends. The CDR3 runs 15 residues. The CDR3 is CSAREGVRGSDTQYF. CDR3 in DNA: TGCAGTGCTAGAGAGGGAGTAAGGGGGTCAGATACGCAGTATTTT.

As to this clonotype: Possible read error: a much larger clone is one base away. A read error is likely, as this CDR3 ends without the conserved phenylalanine or tryptophan. The rearrangement joins TRBV7-2 to TRBJ1-2; D gene ambiguous. The germline V gene encodes CDR1 SGHTA and CDR2 FQGNSA. Trimming removed 6 bases from V and 7 bases from J, with 9 bases in between. CDR3 size: 11 residues. The CDR3 DNA is TGTGCCAGCAGTAGGACGATTGGCTACACCCTC. The encoded protein is CASSRTIGYTL.

V usage is TRBV4-1 and J usage is TRBJ2-1; TRBD1 matches 11 bases. The J call is uncertain, as TRBJ2-7 better fits the DNA end. CDR3 length equals 16 residues. Germline V gene sequence: CDR1 MGHRA, CDR2 YSYEKL. This chain's CDR3 is CASSQTGTGGTNEQYF. As DNA, the CDR3 is TGCGCCAGCAGCCAAACCGGGACAGGGGGTACCAATGAGCAGTACTTC.

This clonotype was counted a single time. A single base is all that separates this from a far larger clone, so a read error is likely. The J gene is TRBJ2-1, the V gene TRBV10-3; D is uncertain. The V gene lost 4 bases and the J gene lost 10 bases, with 11 bases spanning the gap. This CDR3 region has 12 residues. Germline V gives CDR1 ENHRY, CDR2 SYGVKD. The DNA for the CDR3 is TGTGCCATCAGTGTTGGCCATCGCGAGCAGTTCTTC. Translated, it gives CAISVGHREQFF.

The rearrangement links TRBV7-9 to TRBJ2-5, with TRBD2 matching over 8 bases. V was pared by 1 base and J by 2 bases, with 6 bases of the junction left unmatched. This CDR3 spans 16 amino acids. CDR1 SEHNR and CDR2 FQNEAQ come from the germline V gene (reference sequence). Here the CDR3 reads CASSLVGSGGQETQYF. The CDR3, as DNA: TGTGCCAGCAGCTTAGTTGGGAGCGGGGGACAAGAGACCCAGTACTTC. The complete variable domain, with remaining parts taken from reference TRBV7-9 and TRBJ2-5, reads DTGVSQNPRHKITKRGQNVTFRCDPISEHNRLYWYRQTLGQGPEFLTYFQNEAQLEKSRLLSDRFSAERPKGSFSTLEIQRTEQGDSAMYLCASSLVGSGGQETQYFGPGTRLLVL.

This clonotype came up many times. The chain recombines TRBV2 with TRBJ2-5; 9 bases line up with TRBD1. With V trimmed by 2 bases and J by 5 bases, 3 bases remained unmatched. CDR1 is SNHLY, CDR2 FYNNEI, per germline. The length of the CDR3 is 14 residues. The CDR3 spells CASSEFDRGETQYF. CDR3 nucleotides: TGTGCCAGCAGTGAATTTGACAGGGGGGAGACCCAGTACTTC.

This clonotype has at least ten counts. V and J are TRBV7-3 and TRBJ2-7; 10 nucleotides align to TRBD1. This CDR3 has 15 residues. Germline loops: CDR1 SGHTA, CDR2 FQGTGA. With V trimmed by 5 bases and J by 2 bases, 6 bases remained unmatched. The CDR3 DNA is TGTGCCAGCAGCCTCCGGGACAGGGGTCCCTACGAGCAGTACTTC. Translation gives CASSLRDRGPYEQYF. The full variable domain, its missing parts supplied by reference TRBV7-3 and TRBJ2-7, is GAGVSQTPSNKVTEKGKYVELRCDPISGHTALYWYRQSLGQGPEFLIYFQGTGAADDSGLPNDRFFAVRPEGSVSTLKIQRTERGDSAVYLCASSLRDRGPYEQYFGPGTRLTVT.

The chain is built from TRBV5-1 and TRBJ2-1; D is unclear. V shed 4 bases and J shed 9 bases, with 14 bases lying between them. Germline V gene data show CDR1 as SGHRS and CDR2 as YFSETQ. The CDR3 sequence is 13 residues long. The chain's CDR3 is CASSREVGGEQFF. CDR3 nucleotides: TGCGCCAGCAGCCGTGAGGTGGGTGGTGAGCAGTTCTTC.

This clonotype was seen ten or more times. V is TRBV7-2 and J is TRBJ2-5, with no clear D. The ends were cut back, 3 bases at V and 2 bases at J, with 4 bases in the middle. There are 12 residues in the CDR3. Germline loops: CDR1 SGHTA, CDR2 FQGNSA. The CDR3 loop reads CASSFQQETQYF. The CDR3 DNA sequence: TGTGCCAGCAGCTTTCAGCAAGAGACCCAGTACTTC.

This clonotype was seen at least ten times. This sequence joins TRBV27 and TRBJ2-7, with 7 positions matching TRBD1. The V gene end was trimmed by 5 bases and the J gene end by 2 bases; junction bases not matched to a gene: 9. CDR3 length: 15 amino acids. Germline V lookup: CDR1 MNHEY, CDR2 SMNVEV (reference sequence). The CDR3 is CASSEFGTETYEQYF. In nucleotides, the CDR3 is TGTGCCAGCAGTGAATTTGGGACAGAGACCTACGAGCAGTACTTC.

This clonotype was detected ten times or more. The V call is TRBV5-5, the J call TRBJ2-5, with D unclear. Trimming removed 3 bases at V and 5 bases at J, with 23 bases between. This CDR3 contains 17 residues. Germline CDR1 SGHKS, CDR2 YYEKEE (reference sequence). The CDR3 reads CASSSTWGSSLRETQYF. The DNA for the CDR3 is TGTGCCAGCAGCTCCACCTGGGGATCCAGCTTAAGGGAGACCCAGTACTTC.

This clonotype was seen a few times. The chain carries TRBV6-2 or TRBV6-3 and TRBJ1-3; no reliable D call. V was shortened by 3 bases and J by 3 bases, with 9 bases between the two germline ends. CDR1 is MNHEY, CDR2 SVGEGT, per germline. The CDR3 length is 14 residues. CDR3 region: CASSYTASGNTIYF. In DNA, the CDR3 is TGTGCCAGCAGTTATACGGCCAGTGGAAACACCATATATTTT.

The CDR3 reads CASSTDREMREKLFF. In DNA, the CDR3 is TGTGCCAGCAGTACCGACAGGGAGATGAGGGAAAAACTGTTTTTT. V usage is TRBV27 and J usage is TRBJ1-4; 7 bases map to TRBD1. The length of the CDR3 is 15 residues. V shed 5 bases and J 8 bases; nucleotides not matched to a gene: 11. CDR1 is MNHEY and CDR2 is SMNVEV in the germline V gene (reference sequence).

The table lists this clonotype with many counts. V usage is TRBV20-1 and J usage is TRBJ2-3; 8 bases fit TRBD2. Trimming cost V 0 bases and J 1 base; bases outside gene matches: 6. Per the germline V gene, CDR1 is DFQATT and CDR2 is SNEGSKA (reference sequence). The CDR3 extends over 16 amino acids. CDR3 bases: TGCAGTGCTAGAGATCCGGCACTAGCGGGCACAGATACGCAGTATTTT. Encoded protein: CSARDPALAGTDTQYF.

This clonotype was picked up many times. V usage is TRBV4-1 and J usage is TRBJ2-6; D ambiguous. Germline V CDR1 and CDR2: MGHRA, YSYEKL. The CDR3 is 16 residues long. Between the trimmed V and J ends, which lost 1 base and 0 bases, there was a span of 7 bases. The CDR3 is CASSQVSSSGANVLTF. In DNA form, the CDR3 reads TGCGCCAGCAGCCAAGTGTCGTCCTCTGGGGCCAACGTCCTGACTTTC.

The sample holds many counts of this clonotype. V and J are TRBV5-6 and TRBJ2-1; 7 bases are a match to TRBD1. Germline assignment: CDR1 SGHDT and CDR2 YYEEEE. The trim removed 2 bases at V and 4 bases at J, leaving 9 bases unmatched. This CDR3 spans 16 amino acids. The CDR3 nucleotides are TGTGCCAGCAGCTTTTTCGACAGGGTTTCGTACAATGAGCAGTTCTTC. It codes for CASSFFDRVSYNEQFF.

This clonotype was counted between two and nine times. The rearrangement joins TRBV28 to TRBJ2-3, with 12 bases lining up with TRBD2. The germline V gene has CDR1 MDHEN and CDR2 SYDVKM. After removal of 2 bases from V and 5 bases from J, the junction contained 8 bases not matched to a gene. The length of the CDR3 is 17 residues. The CDR3 DNA follows: TGTGCCAGCAGTTTAGTAACTAGCGGGGGGACTGGAGATACGCAGTATTTT. It specifies CASSLVTSGGTGDTQYF.